Listed here is a single TCR beta chain. The antigen is not known. After removal of 1 base from V and 3 bases from J, the junction contained 6 bases not matched to a gene. Per the germline V gene, CDR1 is LNHDA and CDR2 is SQIVND (reference sequence). The CDR3 runs to 15 residues. The sample belongs to a study of cytomegalovirus exposure and HLA in healthy donors. Study results and limitations: A later analysis linked a missense variant in DCLRE1C to the trimming of TCR beta V and J genes. Presence/absence comparisons presumed near-even sequencing depth among donors. Researchers reportedly found TCR beta sequences accurately predicted most subjects' HLA-A and HLA-B alleles.

The PCR was carried out with 60 Vbeta primers and 13 Jbeta primers. Clones were read by immunoSEQ multiplex PCR, and TCRdb kept only the in-frame ones, dropping some. The sample includes about 180,000 clones, over 70% seen only once; the top ten take approximately 1.4%. Healthy individuals who donated bone marrow served as the donors. This chain connects TRBV19 to TRBJ2-7; TRBD2 agrees at 7 bases. Sequencing was performed on PBMCs. This TCR was sampled from a young man in good health and CMV-seronegative. CDR3: CASSIGAGPNYEQYF. The CDR3 DNA follows: TGTGCCAGTAGTATAGGAGCGGGACCCAACTACGAGCAGTACTTC.